The 25 T cell receptor beta chains reported below all come from one sample, sequenced in a study of post-analysis software for immune sequencing data. Researchers reported that TCR beta cDNA libraries carried unique molecular identifiers. TCRdb processed the PCR reads anew with MiXCR; each CDR3 protein has one entry. The table has around 190,000 distinct CDR3 sequences, around 30% seen once. Their cognate antigens are unknown. General observations from the study: Roughly five TRBV segments appeared more often in patients than in controls, and TRBV5-6, TRBV5-1 and TRBV20-1 were among these.

Sequenced input: blood. The receptors were sampled from a girl between 2 and 17 years old with multiple sclerosis.

This clonotype was seen a few times. The chain couples TRBV28 to TRBJ2-1; 15 bases agree with TRBD2. The trim removed 6 bases at V and 5 bases at J, leaving 5 bases unmatched. CDR3 length: 16 residues. Germline lookup yields CDR1 MDHEN and CDR2 SYDVKM. The CDR3 DNA follows: TGTGCCAGCAGGATAGGACTAGCGGGAGGGCACAATGAGCAGTTCTTC. Protein: CASRIGLAGGHNEQFF.

J is TRBJ2-7 and V is TRBV20-1; 7 nucleotides line up with TRBD2. Germline values: CDR1 DFQATT, CDR2 SNEGSKA (reference sequence). V was clipped by 3 bases and J by 5 bases; unmatched bases: 7. The CDR3 loop spans 13 amino acids. CDR3 sequence: CSARGAGLNEQYF. The CDR3, as DNA: TGCAGTGCTAGGGGAGCGGGGCTCAACGAGCAGTACTTC.

With respect to this clonotype: A single base separates this from a much larger clone, so it may be a read error. The chain combines TRBV28 with TRBJ2-7; 8 nucleotides line up with TRBD1. CDR1 and CDR2 from the germline V gene are MDHEN and SYDVKM. There are 14 residues in the CDR3. Here the CDR3 DNA reads TGTGCCAGCAGTTCAATCGACAGGGGCTACAAGCAGTACTTC. Translated: CASSSIDRGYKQYF.

This clonotype has only a few counts. The V and J genes are TRBV20-1 and TRBJ1-1, with no clear D. V was cut by 0 bases and J by 11 bases, with 25 bases left in between. Germline CDR1 and CDR2: DFQATT and SNEGSKA (reference sequence). CDR3 length: 16 residues. The CDR3 sequence is CSARESGVGTSGWAFF. CDR3 DNA: TGCAGTGCTAGAGAAAGTGGTGTAGGAACCTCCGGTTGGGCTTTCTTT.

About this clonotype: A clone one base away is much larger, so this may be a read error. V usage is TRBV12-3 or TRBV12-4 and J usage is TRBJ1-5; D unresolved. V lost 5 bases, J lost 1 base, and 9 bases lay in between. The CDR3 runs to 14 residues. In nucleotides, the CDR3 is TGTGCCAGCAGTACTGGACGGAGCAATCAGCCCCAGCATTTT. Its protein product is CASSTGRSNQPQHF.

Comments on this clonotype: A much larger clone sits a single nucleotide away, making a read error possible. The chain links TRBV4-2 to TRBJ2-7; 12 bases fit TRBD2. The germline CDR1 and CDR2 sequences are LGHNA and YNFKEQ. The CDR3 has 15 residues. CDR3 sequence: CAGSQQTSGGYEQYF. The CDR3 DNA sequence: TGTGCCGGCAGCCAACAGACTAGCGGGGGCTACGAGCAGTACTTC.

V usage is TRBV7-9 and J usage is TRBJ1-5; possible D gene TRBD1, 5 bases. This CDR3 is built from 14 residues. CDR1 is SEHNR, CDR2 FQNEAQ, per germline (reference sequence). The germline V and J ends were trimmed by 6 bases and 0 bases, with 9 bases remaining between them. CDR3: CASRDTYSNQPQHF. As DNA, the CDR3 is TGTGCCAGCAGGGACACGTATAGCAATCAGCCCCAGCATTTT.

Concerning this clonotype: Possible read error: a much larger clone is one base away. The chain combines TRBV24-1 with TRBJ2-6, with 7 bases identical to TRBD1. The CDR3 has 16 residues. Germline V lookup: CDR1 KGHDR, CDR2 SFDVKD. CDR3 loop: CATSDGRGSGADVLTF. Written as DNA, the CDR3 is TGTGCCACCAGTGATGGCAGGGGGTCTGGGGCCGACGTCCTGACTTTC.

This clonotype has a handful of counts. The rearrangement uses TRBV5-1 and TRBJ1-2; D is ambiguous. V gave up 0 bases and J gave up 2 bases, with 5 bases separating them. Germline V CDR1 and CDR2: SGHRS, YFSETQ. CDR3 length equals 13 residues. The CDR3 is CASSLVRNYGYTF. The CDR3 nucleotides read TGCGCCAGCAGCTTGGTACGGAACTATGGCTACACCTTC.

Notes on this clonotype: A much larger clone differs from this one at a single base, so this may be a read error. The chain joins TRBV7-2 to TRBJ2-1; TRBD2 agrees at 11 bases. CDR1 SGHTA and CDR2 FQGNSA come from the germline V gene. Trimming removed 7 bases from V and 15 bases from J; junction bases left unmatched: 14. CDR3 length equals 14 residues. The CDR3, as DNA: TGTGCCAGCACCCAGACTAGCGGGGTAGGTGAGTCGTTCTTC. Amino acid sequence: CASTQTSGVGESFF.

The chain combines TRBV20-1 with TRBJ1-1; D possibly corresponds to TRBD1 (5 bases). Trimming left V 6 bases short and J 2 bases short, with 13 bases between. The germline V gene has CDR1 DFQATT and CDR2 SNEGSKA (reference sequence). This CDR3 has 13 amino acids. CDR3 DNA: TGCAGTGCCCGACAGCGACGAAACACTGAAGCTTTCTTT. Amino acids: CSARQRRNTEAFF.

This clonotype was seen at least ten times. This rearrangement joins TRBV27 to TRBJ1-2; no reliable D call. Germline V CDR1 and CDR2: MNHEY, SMNVEV (reference sequence). V gave up 2 bases and J gave up 4 bases, with 11 bases separating them. CDR3 size: 14 residues. DNA of the CDR3: TGTGCCAGCAGTTTACGGCAGGAGCTCTATGGCTACACCTTC. It encodes CASSLRQELYGYTF.

The V gene is TRBV2, the J gene TRBJ2-5, with D possibly being TRBD2 (6 bases). V was trimmed by 11 bases and J by 1 base, leaving 14 bases between them. The CDR3 spans 13 residues. Germline V gene sequence: CDR1 SNHLY, CDR2 FYNNEI. This chain's CDR3 is CAGPWRGQETQYF. CDR3 DNA: TGTGCCGGACCCTGGAGGGGCCAAGAGACCCAGTACTTC.

About this clonotype itself: At one end the junction does not follow the germline gene, possibly because of a read error. This rearrangement joins TRBV12-3 or TRBV12-4 to TRBJ2-7, with a weak D call TRBD2 (6 bases). The CDR3 spans 17 residues. CDR3 protein: CANSLKGLGTPTYEQYF. Here the CDR3 DNA reads TGTGCCAACAGTTTAAAGGGACTCGGTACGCCTACCTACGAGCAGTACTTC.

This clonotype was counted a few times. The germline gene is not matched at one end of the junction; a read error may be the cause. The chain recombines TRBV6-1 with TRBJ2-4; D gene uncertain. The end of the DNA is better explained by TRBJ2-7, so the J call may be wrong. The CDR3 is 15 residues long. CDR1 is MNHNS and CDR2 is SASEGT in the germline V gene. The CDR3 protein is CASSAYMGGSHEQYF. CDR3 bases: TGTGCCAGCAGTGCCTACATGGGCGGCTCCCACGAGCAGTACTTC.

The rearrangement joins TRBV5-6 to TRBJ2-1; the D gene is possibly TRBD1 (5 bases). Trimming took off 3 bases at V and 10 bases at J, with 17 bases between the two ends. This CDR3 contains 14 residues. In germline, CDR1 is SGHDT, CDR2 YYEEEE. The DNA for the CDR3 is TGTGCCAGCAGCTGGGGCAGGACGGTTGGGGAGCAGTTCTTC. Protein product: CASSWGRTVGEQFF.

This clonotype has at least ten counts. The V call is TRBV20-1, the J call TRBJ2-3, with 8 bases aligning to TRBD2. The CDR3 length is 14 residues. Trimming removed 6 bases from V and 0 bases from J; junction bases left unmatched: 5. CDR1 is DFQATT, CDR2 SNEGSKA, per germline (reference sequence). CDR3 DNA sequence: TGCAGTGCGAGACTAGCGTCTAGCACAGATACGCAGTATTTT. This translates into CSARLASSTDTQYF.

The chain has TRBV5-1 and TRBJ1-1; D is uncertain. CDR1 is SGHRS and CDR2 is YFSETQ in the germline V gene. The CDR3 loop spans 15 amino acids. Trimming removed 0 bases from V and 1 base from J, with 10 bases in between. CDR3 amino acids: CASSLEFHPNTEAFF. The CDR3 DNA reads as TGCGCCAGCAGCTTGGAGTTCCACCCGAACACTGAAGCTTTCTTT.

This clonotype was seen ten or more times. The chain couples TRBV28 to TRBJ1-1; D remains ambiguous. With 8 bases removed from V and 6 bases from J, the gap between germline ends came to 16 bases. The CDR3 covers 13 residues. Germline CDR1 MDHEN, CDR2 SYDVKM. The CDR3 nucleotides are TGTGCCAGCGTCCCTGTTATGAAGCCTGAAGCTTTCTTT. This codes for CASVPVMKPEAFF. Based on the CDR3 plus reference TRBV28 and TRBJ1-1, the full variable domain is DVKVTQSSRYLVKRTGEKVFLECVQDMDHENMFWYRQDPGLGLRLIYFSYDVKMKEKGDIPEGYSVSREKKERFSLILESASTNQTSMYLCASVPVMKPEAFFGQGTRLTVV.

This clonotype was detected many times. The V gene is TRBV3-1, the J gene TRBJ2-7, with D unresolved. The germline V gene has CDR1 LGHDT and CDR2 YNNKEL (reference sequence). Trimming took off 0 bases at V and 0 bases at J, with 9 bases between the two ends. The CDR3 contains 15 residues. The CDR3 DNA is TGTGCCAGCAGCCAAGATATCCGGAGCTCCTACGAGCAGTACTTC. Translating gives CASSQDIRSSYEQYF.

The table lists this clonotype with a few counts. The chain combines TRBV27 with TRBJ1-1; no definite D call. From germline, CDR1 is MNHEY and CDR2 SMNVEV (reference sequence). V dropped 3 bases and J dropped 5 bases, with 10 bases sitting between them. The CDR3 consists of 13 residues. CDR3 sequence: CASSLVGRTEAFF. The CDR3 bases are TGTGCCAGCAGTTTGGTCGGGAGAACTGAAGCTTTCTTT.

This clonotype was seen at least ten times. The rearrangement joins TRBV11-3 to TRBJ2-3, with D possibly TRBD2 on 6 matching bases. Trimming removed 3 bases from V and 1 base from J, with 14 bases in between. Germline V gives CDR1 SGHNT, CDR2 YENEEA. This CDR3 is built from 16 residues. CDR3 DNA: TGTGCCAGCAGCTTCAACGGGAGAGGGGGCACAGATACGCAGTATTTT. This translates into CASSFNGRGGTDTQYF.

The rearrangement links TRBV11-2 to TRBJ2-1; 11 nucleotides align to TRBD1. The CDR3 is made up of 16 amino acids. V was clipped by 5 bases and J by 4 bases; unmatched bases: 7. CDR1 is SGHAT, CDR2 FQNNGV, per germline. CDR3 residues: CASSQEGQGAYNEQFF. CDR3 in DNA: TGTGCCAGCAGCCAAGAAGGACAGGGGGCTTACAATGAGCAGTTCTTC.

A word on this clonotype: A read error may be the cause here, since a much bigger clone is one base away. The rearrangement joins TRBV7-9 to TRBJ1-5, with no clear D. The ends were cut back, 11 bases at V and 3 bases at J, with 17 bases in the middle. Germline V lookup: CDR1 SEHNR, CDR2 FQNEAQ (reference sequence). The CDR3 has 14 residues. DNA for the CDR3: TGTGCCTCGACCTTCGGCAGTCACAATCAGCCCCAGCATTTT. Amino acids: CASTFGSHNQPQHF.

Worth noting for this clonotype: A read error may produce the germline difference seen at one junction end. The V and J genes are TRBV2 and TRBJ2-1; D gene ambiguous. The germline V gene encodes CDR1 SNHLY and CDR2 FYNNEI. CDR3 length: 11 residues. The CDR3 protein is CANSELNEQFF. The CDR3 coding sequence is TGTGCCAACAGTGAACTGAATGAGCAGTTCTTC.